A single TCR beta chain is shown here with its context. These data come from a study of T cell changes during pregnancy in multiple sclerosis. The V gene lost 1 base and the J gene lost 2 bases, with 4 bases spanning the gap. CDR3 size: 13 residues. The V gene's germline CDR1 is SGHAT and CDR2 FQNNGV. Some clones are missing from TCRdb's copy, which holds only in-frame ones; the method was immunoSEQ multiplex PCR. The sample lists 90,000 to 100,000 clones; roughly nine tenths were seen once. The receptor was isolated from a female donor in good health, enrolled as a control in a pregnancy study. V and J are TRBV11-2 and TRBJ2-3; D gene uncertain. Source: peripheral blood, taken after pregnancy. The CDR3 DNA is TGTGCCAGCAGCTTAGCTTTCACAGATACGCAGTATTTT. It is translated as CASSLAFTDTQYF.